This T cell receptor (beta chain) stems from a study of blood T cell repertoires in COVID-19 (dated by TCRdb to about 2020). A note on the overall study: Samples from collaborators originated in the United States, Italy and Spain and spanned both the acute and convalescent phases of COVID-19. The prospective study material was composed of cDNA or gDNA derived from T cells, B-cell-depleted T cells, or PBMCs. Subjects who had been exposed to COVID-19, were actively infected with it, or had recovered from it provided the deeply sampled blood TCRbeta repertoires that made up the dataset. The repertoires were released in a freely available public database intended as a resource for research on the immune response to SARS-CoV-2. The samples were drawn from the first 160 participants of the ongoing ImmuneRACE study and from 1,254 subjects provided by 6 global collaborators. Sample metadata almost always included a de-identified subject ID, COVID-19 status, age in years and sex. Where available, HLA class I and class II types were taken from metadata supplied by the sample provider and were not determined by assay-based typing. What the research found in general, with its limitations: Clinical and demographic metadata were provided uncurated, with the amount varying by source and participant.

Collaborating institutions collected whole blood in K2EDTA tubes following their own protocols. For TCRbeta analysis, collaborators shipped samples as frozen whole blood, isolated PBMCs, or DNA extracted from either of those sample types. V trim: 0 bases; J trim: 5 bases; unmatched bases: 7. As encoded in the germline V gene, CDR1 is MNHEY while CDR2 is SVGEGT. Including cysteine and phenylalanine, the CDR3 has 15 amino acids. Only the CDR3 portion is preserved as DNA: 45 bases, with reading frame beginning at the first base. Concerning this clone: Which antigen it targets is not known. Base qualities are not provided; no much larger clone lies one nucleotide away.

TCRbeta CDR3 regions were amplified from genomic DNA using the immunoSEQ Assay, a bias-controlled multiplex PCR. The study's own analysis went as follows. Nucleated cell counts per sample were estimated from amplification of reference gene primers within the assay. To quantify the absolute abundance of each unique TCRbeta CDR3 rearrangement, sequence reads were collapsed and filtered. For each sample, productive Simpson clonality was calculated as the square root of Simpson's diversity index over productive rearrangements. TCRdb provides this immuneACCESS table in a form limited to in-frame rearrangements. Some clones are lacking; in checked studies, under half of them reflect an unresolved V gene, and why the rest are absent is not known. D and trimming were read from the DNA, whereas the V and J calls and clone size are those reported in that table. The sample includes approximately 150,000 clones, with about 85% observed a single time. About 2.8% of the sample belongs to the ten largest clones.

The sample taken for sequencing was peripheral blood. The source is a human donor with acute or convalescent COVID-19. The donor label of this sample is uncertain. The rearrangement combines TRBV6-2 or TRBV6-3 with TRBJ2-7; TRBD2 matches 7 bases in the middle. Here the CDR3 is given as CASSYSRLARNEQYF. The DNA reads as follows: TGTGCCAGCAGTTACTCGAGACTAGCTCGAAACGAGCAGTACTTC.